Sequencing of this T cell receptor beta chain was carried out in a study of blood T cell repertoires in COVID-19 (dated by TCRdb to about 2020). Notes on the research overall: The collaborator samples originated in the United States, Italy and Spain and spanned the acute and convalescent phases of COVID-19. The material from the prospective study consisted of cDNA or gDNA derived from T cells, B-cell-depleted T cells, or PBMCs. The dataset comprised deeply sampled blood TCRbeta repertoires from subjects exposed to, actively infected with, or recovered from COVID-19. The repertoires were made available in a free public database intended to serve as a resource for research on the immune response to SARS-CoV-2. Samples were obtained from the ongoing ImmuneRACE study (first 160 participants) and from some 1,200 subjects provided by 6 global collaborators. A de-identified subject ID, COVID-19 status, age in years and sex were almost always included in the sample metadata. Where available, HLA class I and class II types were taken from metadata supplied by the sample provider and were not determined by assay-based typing. Points the paper makes about the study in general: Clinical and demographic metadata were provided uncurated, with the amount varying by source and participant.

In the case of this clone: What this receptor recognizes is not known. Within one base of it there is no much larger clone, and no base qualities were kept.

TCRbeta CDR3 regions were amplified from genomic DNA using the immunoSEQ Assay, a bias-controlled multiplex PCR. As for the authors' bioinformatics: The number of nucleated cells in each sample was estimated from the amplification of reference gene primers within the assay. To quantify the absolute abundance of each unique TCRbeta CDR3 rearrangement, sequence reads were collapsed and filtered. For each sample, productive Simpson clonality was calculated as the square root of Simpson's diversity index across productive rearrangements. Held by TCRdb, this immuneACCESS table contains in-frame sequences only and omits some clones. Under half of the omission traces to an unresolved V gene where checked; the cause of the rest is unknown. From that table come the V and J calls and clone size; the DNA was used to work out D and trimming. In this sample the table shows over 150,000 clones, about 88% of which occur a single time. Roughly 9% of the sample belongs to the ten largest clones.

Participants in the prospective study were enrolled through a virtual design, were aged roughly 18 to 100 years, and lived in approximately 24 United States geographic areas. In the prospective study, cohorts were assigned on the basis of participant-reported clinical history obtained from a screening survey and a study questionnaire. For ImmuneRACE Cohort 3, a participant was defined as recovered based on two consecutive negative NP/OP PCR tests, clearance by a healthcare professional, or resolution of symptoms. In the prospective study, mobile phlebotomists collected whole blood, serum and a nasopharyngeal or oropharyngeal swab from each participant. Additional blood draws and questionnaires over an approximately 2-month period could optionally be provided by prospective study participants. Before DNA extraction, prospective study blood samples were shipped either frozen or at room temperature.

Germline trimming: 3 bases from V, 8 bases from J; junction bases outside gene matches: 11. The CDR3 goes from the cysteine to the phenylalanine over 15 residues. The sequence is cut down to CDR3 DNA, 45 bases in frame from base 1. CDR1 and CDR2 (SGDLS, YYNGEE) derive from the germline V gene. This TCR was sampled from a woman aged 18-29 years who had recovered from COVID-19. Recombination connected TRBV9 to TRBJ1-2, with 9 bases in between that match TRBD1. The specimen was PBMCs or T cells enriched from blood (not recorded which). The DNA reads as follows: TGTGCCAGCAGCGCCGCGACAGGGGGAAGTTTGGGCTACACCTTC. Translated, it gives CASSAATGGSLGYTF. The full variable domain, with segments outside the CDR3 supplied by the reference TRBV9 and TRBJ1-2 proteins, appears as DSGVTQTPKHLITATGQRVTLRCSPRSGDLSVYWYQQSLDQGLQFLIQYYNGEERAKGNILERFSAQQFPDLHSELNLSSLELGDSALYFCASSAATGGSLGYTFGSGTRLTVV.